This TCR beta chain was found in a study of kidney transplant recipient with SARS-CoV-2 infection. V lost 4 bases and J lost 5; bases outside the gene matches: 3. Germline V CDR1 and CDR2: LGHNA, YNFKEQ. This CDR3 comprises 14 residues. TCRdb ran MiXCR on the reads and lists one entry per CDR3 protein. The sample includes approximately 250,000 distinct CDR3 sequences, around 26% of them seen just once. This clonotype was seen many times. The starting material was a blood sample, obtained at baseline and around day 110 from a kidney transplant recipient. This receptor was obtained from a male patient in his thirties who had COVID-19 and was a kidney transplant recipient. T cells may partly derive from the graft donor. The chain joins TRBV4-2 to TRBJ1-1, with 11 bases lining up with TRBD1. DNA for the CDR3: TGTGCCAGCAGCCCCGGACAGGGGGCGACTGAAGCTTTCTTT. Translated, it gives CASSPGQGATEAFF.